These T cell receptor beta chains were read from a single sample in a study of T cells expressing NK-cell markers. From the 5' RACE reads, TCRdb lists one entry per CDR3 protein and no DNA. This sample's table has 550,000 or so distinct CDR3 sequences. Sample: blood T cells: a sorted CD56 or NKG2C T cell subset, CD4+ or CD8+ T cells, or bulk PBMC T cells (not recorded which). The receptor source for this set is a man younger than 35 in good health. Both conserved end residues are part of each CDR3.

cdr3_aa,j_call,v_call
CASSGRLVEPYNEQFF,TRBJ2-1,TRBV27
CASSETGPGDEQFF,TRBJ2-1,TRBV18
CSVGATGETQYF,TRBJ2-5,TRBV20-1
CASSATGVANEKLFF,TRBJ1-4,TRBV11-2
CASSLGQETNEQFF,TRBJ2-1,TRBV12-3/TRBV12-4
CASQSLEEKLFF,TRBJ1-4,TRBV7-9
CASTPPPSGEQYF,TRBJ2-7,TRBV2
CASSYSIAGSSKNIQYF,TRBJ2-4,TRBV6-5
CASSYGHGGETTEAFF,TRBJ1-1,TRBV6-2/TRBV6-3
CATERSNEQFF,TRBJ2-1,TRBV25-1
CSARELRVGTEAFF,TRBJ1-1,TRBV20-1
CASSPLALGVGANVLTF,TRBJ2-6,TRBV4-2
CASSTRTSGSTDTQYF,TRBJ2-3,TRBV5-1
CASSQGYEAFF,TRBJ1-1,TRBV25-1
CASLTRFGGSYEQYF,TRBJ2-7,TRBV28
CASKNGQGAYEQYF,TRBJ2-7,TRBV12-3/TRBV12-4
CASSLFLRIAGPGNEQFF,TRBJ2-1,TRBV27
CATSDRQDRNGYTF,TRBJ1-2,TRBV24-1
CASSLGGTLDEKLFF,TRBJ1-4,TRBV7-6
CATDVGDAGELFF,TRBJ2-2,TRBV21-1
CSARDSAGWAGELFF,TRBJ2-2,TRBV20-1
CASAGSDTQYF,TRBJ2-3,TRBV12-3/TRBV12-4
CASSYSSLRWLGYTF,TRBJ1-2,TRBV6-5
CASSPGGGVGFYEQYF,TRBJ2-7,TRBV7-6
CASSQETGTGNEKLFF,TRBJ1-4,TRBV4-2
CASSPDDWGEQFF,TRBJ2-1,TRBV7-6
CASRKQGSYSNQPQHF,TRBJ1-5,TRBV6-2/TRBV6-3
CASSLAGTGYGYTF,TRBJ1-2,TRBV5-5
CASSLGTSSYNEQFF,TRBJ2-1,TRBV5-1
CASRGAVGYSSLSYEQYF,TRBJ2-7,TRBV28
CSAPHSGKGSEQYF,TRBJ2-7,TRBV20-1
CASSPQGVNNQPQHF,TRBJ1-5,TRBV12-3/TRBV12-4
CASRTGYGYNEQFF,TRBJ2-1,TRBV2
CSAERNWGAFF,TRBJ1-1,TRBV20-1
CASSFLWTGVTTGELFF,TRBJ2-2,TRBV5-1
CASSYSGVGTGELFF,TRBJ2-2,TRBV6-5
CSVGVAGVPGANVLTF,TRBJ2-6,TRBV29-1
CASSQDITSGSYEQYF,TRBJ2-7,TRBV3-1
CASSQDGGIYEQYF,TRBJ2-7,TRBV14
CASSITSGVIQETQYF,TRBJ2-5,TRBV12-3/TRBV12-4
CASSPGVLLAKNIQYF,TRBJ2-4,TRBV7-9
CASSQDRRAQWGTDTQYF,TRBJ2-3,TRBV4-3